This TCR beta chain was obtained from a study of blood T cells in healthy people across ages. PCR was performed a second time for about 7 to 12 cycles using a sample-barcoded 5' primer and a J-beta primer mix. TCRdb used MiXCR to reprocess the 5' RACE reads, holding one entry per CDR3 protein. The sample has some 1,000,000 distinct CDR3 sequences; under 30% are singletons. Germline CDR1 reads KGHDR; CDR2 reads SFDVKD. The CDR3 extends over 13 amino acids. With 5 bases removed from V and 4 bases from J, the gap between germline ends came to 8 bases. These data were likewise used in another study, on T cells of mothers and their children.

The V call is TRBV24-1, the J call TRBJ2-1; D call uncertain. Sequenced: blood. The origin of this receptor is a girl aged 2-15 years in good health. The DNA of the CDR3 is TGTGCCACCAGTGGCAGGTTGTACAATGAGCAGTTCTTC. This gives the protein CATSGRLYNEQFF.